This passage covers 31 T cell receptor beta chains from one sample sequenced in a study of T cell changes during pregnancy in multiple sclerosis. This table comes from immunoSEQ multiplex PCR, and its TCRdb copy is limited to in-frame clones, with some not included. The table includes around 88,000 clones, around 92% detected once. Specimen: peripheral blood, collected after pregnancy. Receptors originate from a female donor in good health, enrolled as a control in a pregnancy study.

This chain uses TRBV15 with TRBJ2-1, with D perhaps matching TRBD1 (5 bases). Germline V gene data show CDR1 as LNHNV and CDR2 as YYDKDF (reference sequence). The CDR3 length is 13 residues. Trimming cost V 0 bases and J 8 bases, with 8 bases left between them. The CDR3 DNA sequence: TGTGCCACCAGCAGAGACACAGGTTATGAGCAGTTCTTC. Encoded protein: CATSRDTGYEQFF.

V and J are TRBV4-2 and TRBJ2-1; 13 bases line up with TRBD2. The CDR3 has 15 residues. The germline V gene has CDR1 LGHNA and CDR2 YNFKEQ. The V and J ends lost 3 bases and 6 bases, in that order; junction bases with no gene match: 2. CDR3 bases: TGTGCCAGCAGCCAGGGGACTAGCGGGGCCAATGAGCAGTTCTTC. Its translation is CASSQGTSGANEQFF.

On this clone: The junction shows a germline mismatch at one end, possibly a read error. The CDR3 loop reads CASSEGRGSHQPQHF. CDR3 sequence (DNA): TGTGCCAGCAGTGAAGGTCGGGGTAGCCATCAGCCCCAGCATTTT. V gene TRBV6-1 combines with J gene TRBJ1-5; D gene unclear. Germline V gene lookup returns CDR1 MNHNS and CDR2 SASEGT. This CDR3 is built from 15 residues.

The gene calls are TRBV7-9 and TRBJ2-1, with 7 bases fitting TRBD2. The CDR3 is 16 residues long. CDR1 is SEHNR, CDR2 FQNEAQ, per germline (reference sequence). With V trimmed by 5 bases and J by 3 bases, 10 bases remained unmatched. This CDR3 is CASSARSGPLYNEQFF. In DNA form, the CDR3 reads TGTGCCAGCAGCGCCCGTAGCGGGCCCCTCTACAATGAGCAGTTCTTC.

The sample holds a few counts of this clone. This chain links TRBV2 with TRBJ2-3; D is unclear. In germline, CDR1 is SNHLY, CDR2 FYNNEI. The CDR3 runs 12 residues. Trimming took off 4 bases at V and 4 bases at J, with 6 bases between the two ends. The CDR3 region is CASSGQPDTQYF. The CDR3 DNA is TGTGCCAGCAGTGGACAACCAGATACGCAGTATTTT.

This chain joins TRBV7-2 and TRBJ2-7; weak D call: TRBD2 (7 bases). Trimming removed 6 bases from V and 0 bases from J, with 21 bases in between. The CDR3 sequence is 17 residues long. Germline values: CDR1 SGHTA, CDR2 FQGNSA. CDR3 in DNA: TGTGCCAGCAGAAAAGGGGGAGGGGCAGAGGGCTCCTACGAGCAGTACTTC. Protein product: CASRKGGGAEGSYEQYF.

V gene TRBV2 combines with J gene TRBJ2-5; TRBD2 aligns across 7 bases. Germline values: CDR1 SNHLY, CDR2 FYNNEI. The CDR3 loop spans 15 amino acids. V trimming: 6 bases; J trimming: 5 bases; junction bases outside the gene matches: 12. The CDR3 spells CASRGGAGVTETQYF. In DNA, the CDR3 is TGTGCCAGCAGGGGAGGGGCGGGGGTAACGGAGACCCAGTACTTC.

The V and J genes are TRBV19 and TRBJ2-1; D gene uncertain. The CDR3 runs to 15 residues. Germline values: CDR1 LNHDA, CDR2 SQIVND (reference sequence). V lost 0 bases and J 8 bases, leaving 14 bases between the germline ends. The CDR3 is CASSIDLPLGDEQFF. In DNA form, the CDR3 reads TGTGCCAGTAGTATAGATCTGCCATTAGGAGATGAGCAGTTCTTC.

The chain carries TRBV28 and TRBJ1-5; D gene ambiguous. V was pared by 5 bases and J by 4 bases, with 12 bases between. This CDR3 region has 14 residues. The germline V gene has CDR1 MDHEN and CDR2 SYDVKM. The CDR3: CASSTPRENQPQHF. Written as DNA, the CDR3 is TGTGCCAGCAGTACCCCTCGGGAAAATCAGCCCCAGCATTTT.

The chain couples TRBV7-8 to TRBJ1-1; D not resolved. Trimming left V 0 bases short and J 1 base short, with 6 bases between. In germline, CDR1 is SGHVS, CDR2 FQNEAQ. This CDR3 contains 14 residues. CDR3 sequence: CASSLAAANTEAFF. The CDR3 DNA reads TGTGCCAGCAGCTTAGCGGCCGCGAACACTGAAGCTTTCTTT. Full variable domain (outside the CDR3, taken from reference TRBV7-8 and TRBJ1-1): GAGVSQSPRYKVAKRGQDVALRCDPISGHVSLFWYQQALGQGPEFLTYFQNEAQLDKSGLPSDRFFAERPEGSVSTLKIQRTQQEDSAVYLCASSLAAANTEAFFGQGTRLTVV.

V usage is TRBV2 and J usage is TRBJ1-2; D call uncertain. The CDR3 length is 14 residues. Trimming shortened V by 3 bases and J by 4 bases, and 12 bases separated the two germline ends. The germline V gene encodes CDR1 SNHLY and CDR2 FYNNEI. DNA of the CDR3: TGTGCCAGCAGTGAGGGCGGGATCGTCTATGGCTACACCTTC. Protein product: CASSEGGIVYGYTF.

V usage is TRBV30 and J usage is TRBJ1-5; tentative D call: TRBD1 (6 bases). Germline V gene data show CDR1 as GTSNPN and CDR2 as SVGIG (reference sequence). The CDR3 covers 14 residues. V lost 2 bases and J 7 bases, leaving 15 bases between the germline ends. The CDR3 region is CAWSFSTGSQPQHF. In nucleotides, the CDR3 is TGTGCCTGGAGTTTTAGCACAGGGTCACAGCCCCAGCATTTT.

V usage is TRBV7-9 and J usage is TRBJ2-1, with 10 bases aligning to TRBD2. Germline V gene sequence: CDR1 SEHNR, CDR2 FQNEAQ (reference sequence). Trimming removed 3 bases from V and 6 bases from J; junction bases left unmatched: 8. The CDR3 runs to 16 residues. CDR3 coding DNA: TGTGCCAGCAGCTTGGGTCGACTAGCGGGTATCAATGAGCAGTTCTTC. This translates into CASSLGRLAGINEQFF.

The V gene is TRBV6-5, the J gene TRBJ2-2; D uncertain. The CDR3 has 13 residues. With 0 bases removed from V and 5 bases from J, the gap between germline ends came to 4 bases. Germline lookup yields CDR1 MNHEY and CDR2 SVGAGI. CDR3 amino acids: CASSYSSTGELFF. The CDR3, as DNA: TGTGCCAGCAGTTACTCATCGACCGGGGAGCTGTTTTTT.

The V and J genes are TRBV28 and TRBJ1-2; D unresolved. The CDR3 sequence is 14 residues long. Germline lookup yields CDR1 MDHEN and CDR2 SYDVKM. With 3 bases removed from V and 4 bases from J, the gap between germline ends came to 12 bases. The CDR3 reads CASSLVDTLYGYTF. CDR3 nucleotide sequence: TGTGCCAGCAGTTTGGTCGACACACTCTATGGCTACACCTTC.

The gene calls are TRBV19 and TRBJ1-5, with D possibly being TRBD1 (6 bases). V was cut by 3 bases and J by 3 bases, with 21 bases left in between. The CDR3 totals 18 residues. The germline V gene has CDR1 LNHDA and CDR2 SQIVND (reference sequence). The CDR3 sequence: CASSIPTLTDRHNQPQHF. The CDR3 coding sequence is TGTGCCAGTAGTATCCCGACCCTAACAGACAGGCACAATCAGCCCCAGCATTTT.

The chain employs TRBV10-3 and TRBJ2-1, with D perhaps TRBD2 (5 bases). The germline V and J ends were trimmed by 7 bases and 5 bases, with 15 bases remaining between them. CDR3 length: 14 residues. CDR1 and CDR2 from the germline V gene are ENHRY and SYGVKD. In nucleotides, the CDR3 is TGTGCCATCAACGGTGCGGGCGCCGACAATGAGCAGTTCTTC. Translation gives CAINGAGADNEQFF.

CDR3 protein: CASSLEGAYEQYF. CDR3 sequence (DNA): TGTGCCAGCAGCTTAGAAGGGGCATACGAGCAGTACTTC. The chain has TRBV13 and TRBJ2-7; D is perhaps TRBD1 (5 bases). The CDR3 is made up of 13 amino acids. Trimming stripped 1 base from V and 4 bases from J, with 8 bases between. Germline assignment: CDR1 PRHDT and CDR2 FYEKMQ (reference sequence).

This clone was found a few times. This rearrangement joins TRBV21-1 to TRBJ1-5; TRBD1, the D gene given by the table, was not confirmed from the DNA. TRBV21-1 is a known pseudogene. The CDR3 consists of 15 residues. CDR3 loop: CASSAGQGGCQPQHF. CDR3 DNA: TGTGCCAGCAGCGCTGGACAGGGTGGTTGCCAGCCCCAGCATTTT.

J is TRBJ2-3 and V is TRBV27; TRBD2 matches 13 bases. Germline-derived CDR1 and CDR2 are MNHEY and SMNVEV (reference sequence). V lost 6 bases and J lost 1; bases outside the gene matches: 1. The CDR3 spans 15 residues. CDR3 nucleotide sequence: TGTGCCAGCAGCGGACTAGCGGGGGGCACAGATACGCAGTATTTT. Translating it yields CASSGLAGGTDTQYF.

The chain links TRBV2 to TRBJ2-5; the D gene is possibly TRBD2 (6 bases). The CDR3 covers 15 residues. V was pared by 1 base and J by 4 bases, with 13 bases between. CDR1 is SNHLY, CDR2 FYNNEI, per germline. The CDR3 DNA sequence: TGTGCCAGCAGTGAAGGGAGGGCCCGGGGAGAGACCCAGTACTTC. It codes for CASSEGRARGETQYF.

The rearrangement joins TRBV28 to TRBJ2-3; 9 nucleotides match TRBD2. V shed 6 bases and J 9 bases; nucleotides not matched to a gene: 10. The CDR3 sequence is 14 residues long. Germline loops: CDR1 MDHEN, CDR2 SYDVKM. The CDR3 DNA reads TGTGCCAGCAGAGGTCTAGCGGGACTTCTAACGCAGTATTTT. Residues: CASRGLAGLLTQYF.

This clone was seen only once. CDR3 protein: CASSARQGGYGYTF. The CDR3 DNA sequence: TGTGCCAGCAGCGCCCGACAGGGGGGCTATGGCTACACCTTC. The genes are TRBV5-6 and TRBJ1-2; 9 positions match TRBD1. V was pared by 4 bases and J by 4 bases, with 5 bases of the junction left unmatched. There are 14 residues in the CDR3. CDR1 is SGHDT and CDR2 is YYEEEE in the germline V gene. The variable domain in full, with the rest retrieved from reference TRBV5-6 and TRBJ1-2, is DAGVTQSPTHLIKTRGQQVTLRCSPKSGHDTVSWYQQALGQGPQFIFQYYEEEERQRGNFPDRFSGHQFPNYSSELNVNALLLGDSALYLCASSARQGGYGYTFGSGTRLTVV.

The chain is built from TRBV19 and TRBJ1-1; a weak D match, TRBD1 (5 bases). The CDR3 runs 12 residues. V was trimmed by 7 bases and J by 3 bases, leaving 9 bases between them. Germline V gene data show CDR1 as LNHDA and CDR2 as SQIVND (reference sequence). The CDR3 is CASTSGYTEAFF. CDR3 nucleotides: TGTGCCAGTACCTCAGGGTACACTGAAGCTTTCTTT.

As to this clone: The CDR3 does not close with the conserved phenylalanine or tryptophan, likely indicating a read error. No DNA is shown, since the ends of the CDR3 on it are uncertain; the CDR3 is the one TCRdb lists. The chain carries TRBV11-2 and TRBJ2-4; the table's D call TRBD1 went unverified against the DNA. Germline CDR1 SGHAT, CDR2 FQNNGV. The length of the CDR3 is 14 amino acids, counting both ends. The CDR3: CASSLLGGQGPIEL.

J is TRBJ2-5 and V is TRBV4-1, with TRBD2 as a possible D gene (5 bases). Trimming left V 0 bases short and J 2 bases short, with 10 bases between. This CDR3 contains 15 residues. Germline lookup yields CDR1 MGHRA and CDR2 YSYEKL. CDR3 region: CASSQEEGLQETQYF. In DNA form, the CDR3 reads TGCGCCAGCAGCCAAGAAGAGGGCCTTCAAGAGACCCAGTACTTC.

The chain joins TRBV10-3 to TRBJ2-5; unclear D gene. V was clipped by 5 bases and J by 5 bases, with 9 bases between them. CDR1 is ENHRY, CDR2 SYGVKD, per germline. The CDR3 is 12 residues long. The CDR3: CAISPNGETQYF. CDR3 in DNA: TGTGCCATCAGTCCTAACGGGGAGACCCAGTACTTC.

This chain's CDR3 is CASSLLALGSTDTQYF. Written as DNA, the CDR3 is TGCGCCAGCAGCTTACTGGCGTTGGGCTCCACAGATACGCAGTATTTT. The rearrangement joins TRBV5-1 to TRBJ2-3; D gene unclear. Per the germline V gene, CDR1 is SGHRS and CDR2 is YFSETQ. V was pared by 2 bases and J by 2 bases, with 15 bases between. The CDR3 loop spans 16 amino acids.

The J gene is TRBJ1-4, the V gene TRBV5-1; 8 bases match TRBD1. Germline CDR1 and CDR2: SGHRS and YFSETQ. This CDR3 contains 15 residues. V dropped 4 bases and J dropped 5; count of bases not matched to a gene: 7. The DNA of the CDR3 is TGCGCCAGCAGCGAAGGGACAGGCTCCAATGAAAAACTGTTTTTT. Translated: CASSEGTGSNEKLFF.

The chain uses TRBV5-1 and TRBJ2-2, with D perhaps matching TRBD2 (6 bases). V dropped 4 bases and J dropped 7 bases, with 14 bases sitting between them. The CDR3 has 14 residues. Germline V gene lookup returns CDR1 SGHRS and CDR2 YFSETQ. The CDR3 region is CASSVRLDDGELFF. CDR3 nucleotide sequence: TGCGCCAGCAGCGTACGACTAGATGACGGGGAGCTGTTTTTT.

Only one count was recorded for this clone. The rearrangement joins TRBV6-5 to TRBJ1-2; 7 bases map to TRBD1. The CDR3 extends over 15 amino acids. CDR1 is MNHEY and CDR2 is SVGAGI in the germline V gene. V lost 6 bases, J lost 4 bases, and 11 bases stayed unmatched. CDR3 loop: CASRPAQGDGYGYTF. Written as DNA, the CDR3 is TGTGCCAGCAGGCCCGCCCAGGGGGACGGCTATGGCTACACCTTC.